Below are 2 T cell receptor beta chains sequenced from a single sample in a study of cytomegalovirus exposure and HLA in healthy donors. Primers: 60 Vbeta forward and 13 Jbeta reverse. This table comes from immunoSEQ multiplex PCR, and its TCRdb copy is limited to in-frame clones, with some not included. The data show 150,000 to 200,000 clones, with approximately 78% seen just once and roughly an eighth held by the top ten. The specimen sequenced was PBMCs. The receptors here all came from a woman aged 45-65 years in good health and CMV-seropositive.

This chain connects TRBV7-8 to TRBJ2-4; 8 bases map to TRBD1. With V trimmed by 3 bases and J by 4 bases, 11 bases remained unmatched. The CDR3 is 17 residues long. Germline V gene data show CDR1 as SGHVS and CDR2 as FQNEAQ. This CDR3 reads CASSLGTGSQRKNIQYF. The CDR3 DNA is TGTGCCAGCAGCTTGGGGACAGGCAGTCAAAGGAAAAACATTCAGTACTTC.

The gene calls are TRBV19 and TRBJ1-1; D gene unclear. The V end lost 1 base, the J end lost 0 bases, and 9 bases lay between the germline ends. The CDR3 is made up of 15 amino acids. The germline CDR1 and CDR2 sequences are LNHDA and SQIVND (reference sequence). CDR3 loop: CASSIAETVNTEAFF. The CDR3 DNA is TGTGCCAGTAGTATAGCGGAGACGGTGAACACTGAAGCTTTCTTT.